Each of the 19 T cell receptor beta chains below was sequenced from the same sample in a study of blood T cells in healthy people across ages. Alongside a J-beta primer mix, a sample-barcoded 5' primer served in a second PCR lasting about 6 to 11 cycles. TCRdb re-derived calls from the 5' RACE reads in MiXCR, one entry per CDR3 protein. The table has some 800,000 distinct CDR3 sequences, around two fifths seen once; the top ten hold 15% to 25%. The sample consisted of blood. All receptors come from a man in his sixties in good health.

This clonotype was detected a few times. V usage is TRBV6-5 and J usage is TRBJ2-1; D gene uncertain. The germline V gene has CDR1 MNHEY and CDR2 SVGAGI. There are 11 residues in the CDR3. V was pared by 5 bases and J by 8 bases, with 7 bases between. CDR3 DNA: TGTGCCAGCAGTGAGTACGATGAGCAGTTCTTC. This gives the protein CASSEYDEQFF.

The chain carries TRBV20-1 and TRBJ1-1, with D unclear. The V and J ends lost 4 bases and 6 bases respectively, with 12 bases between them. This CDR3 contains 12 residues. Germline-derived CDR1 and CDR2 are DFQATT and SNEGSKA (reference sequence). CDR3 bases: TGCAGTGCTAAGGGCGTCGCGGCTGAAGCTTTCTTT. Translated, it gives CSAKGVAAEAFF.

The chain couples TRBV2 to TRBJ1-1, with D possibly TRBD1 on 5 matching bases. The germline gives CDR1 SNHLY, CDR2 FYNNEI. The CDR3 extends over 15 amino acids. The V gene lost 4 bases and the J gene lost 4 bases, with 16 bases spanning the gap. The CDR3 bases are TGTGCCAGCAGTGCAAAACAGGTTTCGGCCACTGAAGCTTTCTTT. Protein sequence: CASSAKQVSATEAFF. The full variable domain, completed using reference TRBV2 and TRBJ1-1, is EPEVTQTPSHQVTQMGQEVILRCVPISNHLYFYWYRQILGQKVEFLVSFYNNEISEKSEIFDDQFSVERPDGSNFTLKIRSTKLEDSAMYFCASSAKQVSATEAFFGQGTRLTVV.

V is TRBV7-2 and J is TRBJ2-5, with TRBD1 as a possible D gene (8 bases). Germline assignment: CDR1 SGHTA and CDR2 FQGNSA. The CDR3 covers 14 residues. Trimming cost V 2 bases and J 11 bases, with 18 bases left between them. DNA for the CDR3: TGTGCCAGCAGCTTAATGTTAACAGGGGGGGAGCAGTACTTC. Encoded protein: CASSLMLTGGEQYF.

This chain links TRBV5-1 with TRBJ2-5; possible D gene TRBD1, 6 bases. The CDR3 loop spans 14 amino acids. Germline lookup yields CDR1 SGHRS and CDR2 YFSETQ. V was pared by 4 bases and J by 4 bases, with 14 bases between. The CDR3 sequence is CASSVAGAGETQYF. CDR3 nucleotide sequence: TGCGCCAGCAGCGTGGCAGGGGCTGGAGAGACCCAGTACTTC.

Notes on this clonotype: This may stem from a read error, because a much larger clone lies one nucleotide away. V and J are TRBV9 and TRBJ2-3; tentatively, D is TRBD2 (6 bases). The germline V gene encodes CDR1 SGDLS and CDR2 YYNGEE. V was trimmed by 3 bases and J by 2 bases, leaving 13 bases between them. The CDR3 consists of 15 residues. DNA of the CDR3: TGTGCCAGCAGCGGCGGGAAAAGGGACACAGATACGCAGTATTTT. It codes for CASSGGKRDTDTQYF.

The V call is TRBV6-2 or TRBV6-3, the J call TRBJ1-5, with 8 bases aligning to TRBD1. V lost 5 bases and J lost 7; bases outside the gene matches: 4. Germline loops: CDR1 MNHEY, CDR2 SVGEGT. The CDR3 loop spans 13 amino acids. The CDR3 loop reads CASSERQGQPQHF. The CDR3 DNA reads TGTGCCAGCAGTGAACGACAGGGGCAGCCCCAGCATTTT.

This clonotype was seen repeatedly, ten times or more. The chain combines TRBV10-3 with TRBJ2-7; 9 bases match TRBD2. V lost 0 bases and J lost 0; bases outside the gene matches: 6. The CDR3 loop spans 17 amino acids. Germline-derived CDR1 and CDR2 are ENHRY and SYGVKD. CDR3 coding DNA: TGTGCCATCAGTGAGTCCGGGACTAGCTTAAGCTCCTACGAGCAGTACTTC. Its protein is CAISESGTSLSSYEQYF.

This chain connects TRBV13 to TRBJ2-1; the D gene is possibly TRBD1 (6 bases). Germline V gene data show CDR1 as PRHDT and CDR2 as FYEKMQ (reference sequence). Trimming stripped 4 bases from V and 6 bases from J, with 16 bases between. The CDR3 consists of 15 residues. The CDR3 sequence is CASSWDTKTVNEQFF. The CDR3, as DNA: TGTGCCAGCAGCTGGGACACGAAAACCGTCAATGAGCAGTTCTTC.

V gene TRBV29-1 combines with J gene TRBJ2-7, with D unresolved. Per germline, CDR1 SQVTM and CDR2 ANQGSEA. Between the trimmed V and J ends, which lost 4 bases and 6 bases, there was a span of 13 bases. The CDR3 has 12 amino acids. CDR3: CSVAVRMGEQYF. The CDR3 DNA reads TGCAGCGTTGCTGTGAGGATGGGCGAGCAGTACTTC.

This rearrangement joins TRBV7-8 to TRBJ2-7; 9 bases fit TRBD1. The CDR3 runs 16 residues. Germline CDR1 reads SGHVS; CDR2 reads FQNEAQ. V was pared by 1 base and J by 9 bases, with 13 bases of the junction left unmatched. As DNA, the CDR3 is TGTGCCAGCAGCTTAGGAGTGGGACAGGGTAGATTGGGGCAGTACTTC. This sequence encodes CASSLGVGQGRLGQYF.

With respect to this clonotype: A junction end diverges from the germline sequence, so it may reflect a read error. The CDR3 loop is CSVEVTGGQETQYF. In DNA, the CDR3 is TGCAGCGTTGAAGTGACGGGGGGACAAGAGACTCAGTACTTC. This chain connects TRBV29-1 to TRBJ2-5, with a weak D call TRBD2 (7 bases). Germline V gives CDR1 SQVTM, CDR2 ANQGSEA. This CDR3 region has 14 residues.

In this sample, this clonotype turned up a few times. This CDR3 reads CASSLPPGRTSTDTQYF. Written as DNA, the CDR3 is TGTGCCAGCAGTTTACCTCCGGGACGGACTAGCACAGATACGCAGTATTTT. This sequence joins TRBV12-3 or TRBV12-4 and TRBJ2-3; either TRBD1 or TRBD2 may supply D (5 bases each). The V end was cut by 2 bases, the J end by 0 bases, with 15 bases between. The CDR3 length is 17 residues.

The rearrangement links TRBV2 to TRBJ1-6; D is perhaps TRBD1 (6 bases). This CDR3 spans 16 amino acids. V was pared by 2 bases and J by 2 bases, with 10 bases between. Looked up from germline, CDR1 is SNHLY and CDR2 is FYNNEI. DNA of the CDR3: TGTGCCAGCAGTGAAATTGGGGGCACCTATAATTCACCCCTCCACTTT. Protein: CASSEIGGTYNSPLHF.

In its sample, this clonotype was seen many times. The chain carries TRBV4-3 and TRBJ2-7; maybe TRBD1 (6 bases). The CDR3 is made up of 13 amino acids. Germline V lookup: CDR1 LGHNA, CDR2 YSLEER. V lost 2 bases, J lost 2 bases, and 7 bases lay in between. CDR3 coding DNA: TGCGCCAGCAGCCAAAACAGGGCCTACGAGCAGTACTTC. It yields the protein CASSQNRAYEQYF.

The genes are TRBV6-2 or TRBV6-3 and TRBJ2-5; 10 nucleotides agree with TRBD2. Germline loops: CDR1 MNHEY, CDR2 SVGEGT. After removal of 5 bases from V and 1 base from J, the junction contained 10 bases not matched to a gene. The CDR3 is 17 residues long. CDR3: CASSRPSSGRLQETQYF. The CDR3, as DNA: TGTGCCAGCAGTCGACCCTCTAGCGGGAGACTCCAAGAGACCCAGTACTTC.

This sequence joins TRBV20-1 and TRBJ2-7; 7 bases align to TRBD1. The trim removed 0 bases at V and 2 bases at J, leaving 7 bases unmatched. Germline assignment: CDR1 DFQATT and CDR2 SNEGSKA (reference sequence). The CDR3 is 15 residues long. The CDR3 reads CSARDLDRDTYEQYF. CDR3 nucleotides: TGCAGTGCTAGAGATCTTGACAGGGACACCTACGAGCAGTACTTC.

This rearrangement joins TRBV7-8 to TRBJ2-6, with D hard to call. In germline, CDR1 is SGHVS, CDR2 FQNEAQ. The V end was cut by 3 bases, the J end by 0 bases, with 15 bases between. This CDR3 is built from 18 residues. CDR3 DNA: TGTGCCAGCAGCTTCAGAACCGGGTTAAACTCTGGGGCCAACGTCCTGACTTTC. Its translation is CASSFRTGLNSGANVLTF.

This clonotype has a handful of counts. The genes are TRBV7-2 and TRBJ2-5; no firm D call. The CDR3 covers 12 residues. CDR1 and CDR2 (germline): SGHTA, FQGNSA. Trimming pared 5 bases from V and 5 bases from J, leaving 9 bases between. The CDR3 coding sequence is TGTGCCAGCAGCGGGATTGGGGAGACCCAGTACTTC. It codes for CASSGIGETQYF.